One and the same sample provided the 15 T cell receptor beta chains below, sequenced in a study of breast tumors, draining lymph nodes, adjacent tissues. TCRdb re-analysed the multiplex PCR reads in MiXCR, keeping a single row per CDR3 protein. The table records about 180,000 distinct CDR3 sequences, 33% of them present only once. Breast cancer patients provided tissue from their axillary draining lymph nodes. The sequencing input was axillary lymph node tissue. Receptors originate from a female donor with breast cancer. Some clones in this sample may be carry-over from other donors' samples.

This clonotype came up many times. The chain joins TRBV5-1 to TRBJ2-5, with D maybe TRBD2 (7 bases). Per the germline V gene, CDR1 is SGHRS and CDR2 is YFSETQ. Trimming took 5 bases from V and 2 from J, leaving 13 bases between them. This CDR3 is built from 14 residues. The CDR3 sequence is CASSSQGGQETQYF. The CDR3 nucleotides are TGCGCCAGCAGTTCACAGGGAGGGCAAGAGACCCAGTACTTC.

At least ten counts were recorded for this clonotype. The CDR3, as DNA: TGTGCCTGGAGTCCCCCGGGACTAGTTAATGAGCAGTTCTTC. Its translation is CAWSPPGLVNEQFF. The chain carries TRBV30 and TRBJ2-1, with 8 nucleotides matching TRBD2. Germline trimming cut 2 bases from V and 7 bases from J; bases unmatched to any gene: 7. This CDR3 region has 14 residues. Germline V gene data show CDR1 as GTSNPN and CDR2 as SVGIG (reference sequence).

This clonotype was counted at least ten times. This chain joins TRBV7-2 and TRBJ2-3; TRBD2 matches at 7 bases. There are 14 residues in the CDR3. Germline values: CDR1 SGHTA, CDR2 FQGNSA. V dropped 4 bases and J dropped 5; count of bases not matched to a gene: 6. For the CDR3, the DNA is TGTGCCAGCAGCTACCGGGGGGAAGGAGATACGCAGTATTTT. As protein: CASSYRGEGDTQYF.

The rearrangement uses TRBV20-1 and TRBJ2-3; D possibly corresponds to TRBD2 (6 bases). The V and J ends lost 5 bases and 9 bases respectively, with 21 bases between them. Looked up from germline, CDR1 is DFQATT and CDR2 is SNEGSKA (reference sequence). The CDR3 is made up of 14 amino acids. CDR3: CSASMGGTTATQYF. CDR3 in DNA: TGCAGTGCTTCCATGGGCGGGACCACAGCCACGCAGTATTTT.

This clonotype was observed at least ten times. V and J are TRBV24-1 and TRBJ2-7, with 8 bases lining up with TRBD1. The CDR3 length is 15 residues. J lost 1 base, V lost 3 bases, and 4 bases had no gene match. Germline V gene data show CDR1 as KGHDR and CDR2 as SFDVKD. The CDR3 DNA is TGTGCCACCAGTGATACTAGGACAGGGTCCTACGAGCAGTACTTC. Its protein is CATSDTRTGSYEQYF.

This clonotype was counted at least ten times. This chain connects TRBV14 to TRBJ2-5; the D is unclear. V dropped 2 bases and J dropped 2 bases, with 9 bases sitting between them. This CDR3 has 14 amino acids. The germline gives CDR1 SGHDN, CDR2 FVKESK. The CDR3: CASSQRSVQETQYF. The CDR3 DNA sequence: TGTGCCAGCAGCCAAAGATCCGTACAAGAGACCCAGTACTTC.

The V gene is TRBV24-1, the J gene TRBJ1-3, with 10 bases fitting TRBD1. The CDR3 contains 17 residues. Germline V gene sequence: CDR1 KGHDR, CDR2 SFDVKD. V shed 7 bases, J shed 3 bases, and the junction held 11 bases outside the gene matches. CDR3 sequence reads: CATSGSTDRGLGNTIYF. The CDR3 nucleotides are TGTGCCACCAGCGGCTCTACCGACAGGGGGCTTGGAAACACCATATATTTT.

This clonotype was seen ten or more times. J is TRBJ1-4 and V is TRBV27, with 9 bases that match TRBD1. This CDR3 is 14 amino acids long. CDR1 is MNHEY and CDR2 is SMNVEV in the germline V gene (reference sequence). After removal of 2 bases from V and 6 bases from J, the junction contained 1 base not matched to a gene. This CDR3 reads CASSLGQGYEKLFF. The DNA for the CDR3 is TGTGCCAGCAGTTTAGGACAGGGGTATGAAAAACTGTTTTTT.

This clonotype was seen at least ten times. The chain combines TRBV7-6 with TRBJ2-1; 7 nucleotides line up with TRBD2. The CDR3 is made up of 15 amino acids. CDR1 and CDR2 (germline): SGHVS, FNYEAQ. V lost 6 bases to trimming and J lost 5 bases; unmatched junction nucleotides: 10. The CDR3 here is CASSHIAGKDNEQFF. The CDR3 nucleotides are TGTGCCAGCAGTCATATAGCGGGCAAGGACAATGAGCAGTTCTTC.

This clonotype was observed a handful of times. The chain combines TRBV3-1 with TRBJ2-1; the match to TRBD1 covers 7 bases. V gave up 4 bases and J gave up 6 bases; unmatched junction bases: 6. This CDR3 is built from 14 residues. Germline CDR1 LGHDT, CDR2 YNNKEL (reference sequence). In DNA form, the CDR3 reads TGTGCCAGCAGCCCCGACGGGACAGTCAATGAGCAGTTCTTC. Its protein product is CASSPDGTVNEQFF.

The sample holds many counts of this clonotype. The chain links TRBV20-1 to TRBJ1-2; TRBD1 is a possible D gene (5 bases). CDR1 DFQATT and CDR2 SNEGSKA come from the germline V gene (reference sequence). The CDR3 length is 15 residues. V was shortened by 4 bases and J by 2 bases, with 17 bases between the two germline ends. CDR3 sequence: CSAKIGAGTNYGYTF. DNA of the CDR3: TGCAGTGCTAAAATCGGGGCAGGGACCAACTATGGCTACACCTTC.

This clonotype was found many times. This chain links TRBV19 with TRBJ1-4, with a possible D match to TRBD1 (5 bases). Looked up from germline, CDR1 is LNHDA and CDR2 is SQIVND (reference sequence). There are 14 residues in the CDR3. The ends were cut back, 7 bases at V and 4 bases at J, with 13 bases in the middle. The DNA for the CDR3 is TGTGCCAGTACCCCGGGAAGGGGTAATGAAAAACTGTTTTTT. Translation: CASTPGRGNEKLFF.

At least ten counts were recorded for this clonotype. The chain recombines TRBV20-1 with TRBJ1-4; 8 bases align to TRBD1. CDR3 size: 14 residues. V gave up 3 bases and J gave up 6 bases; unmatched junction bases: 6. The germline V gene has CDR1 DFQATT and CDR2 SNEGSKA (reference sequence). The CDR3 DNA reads TGCAGTGCTAGCCCGACAGGGGAAGATGAAAAACTGTTTTTT. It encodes CSASPTGEDEKLFF.

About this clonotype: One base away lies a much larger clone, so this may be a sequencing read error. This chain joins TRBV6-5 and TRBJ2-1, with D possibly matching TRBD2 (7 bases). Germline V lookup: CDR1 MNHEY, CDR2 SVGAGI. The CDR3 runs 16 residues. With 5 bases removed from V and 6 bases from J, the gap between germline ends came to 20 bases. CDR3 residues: CASSPTAGAPSNEQFF. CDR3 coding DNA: TGTGCCAGCAGTCCCACGGCGGGGGCCCCGAGCAATGAGCAGTTCTTC.

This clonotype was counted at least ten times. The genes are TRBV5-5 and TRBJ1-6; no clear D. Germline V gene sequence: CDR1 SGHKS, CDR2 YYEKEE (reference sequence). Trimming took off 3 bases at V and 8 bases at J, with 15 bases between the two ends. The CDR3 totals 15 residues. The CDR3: CASSSTRPADSPLHF. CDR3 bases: TGTGCCAGCAGCTCAACACGACCGGCGGATTCACCCCTCCACTTT.